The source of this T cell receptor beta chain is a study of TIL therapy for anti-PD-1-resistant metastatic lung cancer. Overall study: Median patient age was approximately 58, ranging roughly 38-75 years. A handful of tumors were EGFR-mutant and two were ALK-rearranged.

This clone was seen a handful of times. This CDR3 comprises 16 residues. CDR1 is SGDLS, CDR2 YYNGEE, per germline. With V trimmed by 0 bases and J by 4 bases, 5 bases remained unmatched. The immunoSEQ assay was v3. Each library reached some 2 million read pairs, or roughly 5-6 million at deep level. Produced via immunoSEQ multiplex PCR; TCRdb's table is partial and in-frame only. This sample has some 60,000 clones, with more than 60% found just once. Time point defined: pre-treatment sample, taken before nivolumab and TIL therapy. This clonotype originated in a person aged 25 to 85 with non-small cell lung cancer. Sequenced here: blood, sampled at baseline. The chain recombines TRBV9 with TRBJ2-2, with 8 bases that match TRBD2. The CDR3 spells CASSVGLAGFTGELFF. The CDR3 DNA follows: TGTGCCAGCAGCGTAGGTTTAGCGGGATTCACCGGGGAGCTGTTTTTT.